This TCR beta chain was captured in a study of chemoradiotherapy in HPV16-positive cancers. Study observations and caveats: Non-HPV-specific T cells did not expand in tumors during treatment, whereas candidate HPV-specific clones and E7-related motifs did.

The method was immunoSEQ multiplex PCR; TCRdb's version includes in-frame clones alone and lacks a portion of them. The sample includes about 12,000 clones, 60% to 80% seen only once; the top ten take under 8.5%. The CDR3 contains 13 residues. The junction had 4 bases not matched to a gene; V was cut back by 7 bases and J by 4 bases. From germline, CDR1 is SQVTM and CDR2 ANQGSEA. This clone was counted a few times. Its matching antigen is unknown. The TCR comes from a human donor with HPV-associated anogenital cancer. The chain recombines TRBV29-1 with TRBJ2-3; 11 nucleotides match TRBD2. The sample was taken from a patient who underwent chemoradiotherapy. CDR3 nucleotides: TGCAGCGGGTTAGCGGGAGGGGCAGATACGCAGTATTTT. Protein product: CSGLAGGADTQYF.